These 20 T cell receptor beta chains originate from one sample sequenced in a study of blood T cells in healthy people across ages. Next came a second PCR, run for about 7 to 12 cycles, which used a sample-barcoded 5' primer along with a J-beta primer mix. TCRdb processed the 5' RACE reads anew with MiXCR; each CDR3 protein has one entry. The table has around 2 million distinct CDR3 sequences, 39% seen once; the top ten hold 23%. The material sequenced was blood. The receptors originated from a human donor in good health.

The chain uses TRBV6-7 and TRBJ2-1; D unclear. TRBV6-7 is placed among ORFs of uncertain function. V lost 9 bases, J lost 2 bases, and 11 bases lay in between. The CDR3 runs 13 residues. The CDR3 nucleotides are TGTGCCAGTACATACAATACCTACAATGAGCAGTTCTTC. It translates to CASTYNTYNEQFF.

The V call is TRBV10-1, the J call TRBJ1-5; no clear D. Trimming took 0 bases from V and 9 from J, leaving 15 bases between them. CDR1 WNHNN and CDR2 SYGVQD come from the germline V gene (reference sequence). This CDR3 is built from 15 residues. CDR3 coding DNA: TGCGCCAGCAGTGAGTCTGTCAGTTCCTTGACGCCCCAGCATTTT. Translating it yields CASSESVSSLTPQHF.

V gene TRBV7-9 combines with J gene TRBJ2-3; D not certain. Trimming took 3 bases from V and 2 from J, leaving 21 bases between them. From germline, CDR1 is SEHNR and CDR2 FQNEAQ (reference sequence). CDR3 size: 18 residues. In nucleotides, the CDR3 is TGTGCCAGCAGCTTCTCGACAACCACCCAACTACACACAGATACGCAGTATTTT. Its translation: CASSFSTTTQLHTDTQYF.

This chain connects TRBV29-1 to TRBJ2-1, with 11 bases fitting TRBD1. Losses at the gene ends were 7 bases for V and 8 bases for J; bases not matched to a gene: 13. The germline gives CDR1 SQVTM, CDR2 ANQGSEA. The CDR3 is 15 residues long. CDR3 loop: CSDQFGQGAPDEQFF. The CDR3 DNA follows: TGCAGCGACCAATTTGGACAGGGGGCGCCCGATGAGCAGTTCTTC.

The genes are TRBV20-1 and TRBJ1-1, with D unclear. This CDR3 contains 13 residues. The germline V gene has CDR1 DFQATT and CDR2 SNEGSKA (reference sequence). V was trimmed by 0 bases and J by 1 base, leaving 6 bases between them. CDR3 sequence (DNA): TGCAGTGCTAGAGAGGGCTGGAACACTGAAGCTTTCTTT. Its translation: CSAREGWNTEAFF.

The chain employs TRBV29-1 and TRBJ2-1, with D possibly matching TRBD1 (5 bases). This CDR3 comprises 14 residues. The V end lost 7 bases, the J end lost 0 bases, and 13 bases lay between the germline ends. Germline CDR1 and CDR2: SQVTM and ANQGSEA. CDR3 bases: TGCAGCGATCTAGACACAGGCTCCTACAATGAGCAGTTCTTC. It codes for CSDLDTGSYNEQFF.

The rearrangement joins TRBV20-1 to TRBJ2-3; TRBD2 matches 7 bases. Looked up from germline, CDR1 is DFQATT and CDR2 is SNEGSKA (reference sequence). This CDR3 comprises 15 residues. After removal of 2 bases from V and 6 bases from J, the junction contained 11 bases not matched to a gene. CDR3 DNA sequence: TGCAGTGCTAGACTCCCCAGCGGGGCGTTTGATACGCAGTATTTT. This encodes CSARLPSGAFDTQYF.

This clonotype was seen a few times. The chain couples TRBV5-5 to TRBJ2-7; TRBD1 aligns across 9 bases. J gave up 3 bases and V 4 bases, and 5 bases lay outside the gene matches. The germline V gene has CDR1 SGHKS and CDR2 YYEKEE (reference sequence). The CDR3 contains 14 residues. This CDR3 is CASSGGQGFYEQYF. CDR3 DNA: TGTGCCAGCAGCGGGGGACAGGGATTCTACGAGCAGTACTTC.

The rearrangement uses TRBV6-2 or TRBV6-3 and TRBJ2-3; D ambiguous. The CDR3 totals 15 residues. V lost 4 bases, J lost 0 bases, and 11 bases lay in between. From germline, CDR1 is MNHEY and CDR2 SVGEGT. CDR3: CASSSFTDSTDTQYF. Here the CDR3 DNA reads TGTGCCAGCAGTTCTTTCACGGACAGCACAGATACGCAGTATTTT.

Only a few counts were recorded for this clonotype. The CDR3 bases are TGCAGTGCTAGACGCCTGGGAGGACTAGCCAAAAACATTCAGTACTTC. This translates into CSARRLGGLAKNIQYF. The chain has TRBV20-1 and TRBJ2-4; D is possibly TRBD2 (6 bases). Trimming removed 2 bases at V and 0 bases at J, with 14 bases between. The CDR3 loop spans 16 amino acids. The germline gives CDR1 DFQATT, CDR2 SNEGSKA (reference sequence).

This clonotype showed up just a few times. The chain links TRBV20-1 to TRBJ1-6; D gene uncertain. Trimming removed 6 bases from V and 7 bases from J, with 19 bases in between. CDR3 length: 15 amino acids. Germline CDR1 reads DFQATT; CDR2 reads SNEGSKA (reference sequence). The CDR3 sequence is CSAQDPTEENSPLHF. The CDR3 DNA follows: TGCAGTGCCCAGGACCCAACGGAGGAGAATTCACCCCTCCACTTT.

Only a few counts were recorded for this clonotype. J is TRBJ2-3 and V is TRBV4-1; D uncertain. This CDR3 comprises 15 residues. Germline V gene lookup returns CDR1 MGHRA and CDR2 YSYEKL. V lost 1 base, J lost 6 bases, and 14 bases lay in between. DNA of the CDR3: TGCGCCAGCAGCCAAGTTCATCTGGATTCGGATACGCAGTATTTT. Protein: CASSQVHLDSDTQYF.

The chain joins TRBV3-1 to TRBJ2-4; maybe TRBD1 (6 bases). The V gene's germline CDR1 is LGHDT and CDR2 YNNKEL (reference sequence). The CDR3 contains 19 residues. Trimming took off 2 bases at V and 13 bases at J, with 33 bases between the two ends. In DNA, the CDR3 is TGTGCCAGCAGCCAATTTTTGCCGGCAGGGGATACTAGGGCCTACGGGCAGTACTTC. Residues: CASSQFLPAGDTRAYGQYF.

This clonotype showed up just once. This chain uses TRBV3-1 with TRBJ1-2, with D maybe TRBD1 (6 bases). Trimming removed 3 bases at V and 2 bases at J, with 16 bases between. Germline V gene sequence: CDR1 LGHDT, CDR2 YNNKEL (reference sequence). This CDR3 has 16 residues. The CDR3: CASSHRSDRLNYGYTF. As DNA, the CDR3 is TGTGCCAGCAGCCACCGAAGCGACAGGCTGAACTATGGCTACACCTTC. The whole variable domain, filled in from reference TRBV3-1 and TRBJ1-2, reads DTAVSQTPKYLVTQMGNDKSIKCEQNLGHDTMYWYKQDSKKFLKIMFSYNNKELIINETVPNRFSPKSPDKAHLNLHINSLELGDSAVYFCASSHRSDRLNYGYTFGSGTRLTVV.

In its sample, this clonotype was seen a few times. The chain employs TRBV28 and TRBJ1-1, with 7 nucleotides matching TRBD1. V shed 1 base, J shed 10 bases, and the junction held 6 bases outside the gene matches. The CDR3 totals 13 residues. Germline loops: CDR1 MDHEN, CDR2 SYDVKM. The CDR3 DNA reads as TGTGCCAGCAGTTTATCGGGACAGAATATAGCTTTCTTT. Translated, it gives CASSLSGQNIAFF.

This clonotype was seen a few times. The genes are TRBV10-3 and TRBJ2-7; 7 nucleotides agree with TRBD1. The V gene's germline CDR1 is ENHRY and CDR2 SYGVKD. The CDR3 loop spans 15 amino acids. After removal of 3 bases from V and 0 bases from J, the junction contained 5 bases not matched to a gene. This CDR3 reads CAISEGDRASYEQYF. CDR3 nucleotide sequence: TGTGCCATCAGTGAAGGAGACAGGGCCTCCTACGAGCAGTACTTC.

The J gene is TRBJ1-1, the V gene TRBV3-1, with a possible D match to TRBD1 (5 bases). CDR1 and CDR2 from the germline V gene are LGHDT and YNNKEL (reference sequence). There are 14 residues in the CDR3. Between the trimmed V and J ends, which lost 6 bases and 8 bases, there was a span of 19 bases. The CDR3 loop is CASSPVGVSKEAFF. CDR3 coding DNA: TGTGCCAGCAGTCCAGTGGGGGTCTCCAAAGAAGCTTTCTTT.

This clonotype was seen a few times. The chain recombines TRBV5-1 with TRBJ2-1; D is ambiguous. CDR3 length: 15 residues. V lost 0 bases to trimming and J lost 6 bases, with 13 bases between them. From germline, CDR1 is SGHRS and CDR2 YFSETQ. In nucleotides, the CDR3 is TGCGCCAGCAGCTTGGGGATGGGTTTGGGCAATGAGCAGTTCTTC. Protein: CASSLGMGLGNEQFF.

This clonotype turned up a few times. The chain uses TRBV4-3 and TRBJ1-5; D is ambiguous. This CDR3 spans 15 amino acids. CDR1 LGHNA and CDR2 YSLEER come from the germline V gene. The V and J ends lost 0 bases and 3 bases respectively, with 9 bases between them. CDR3 in DNA: TGCGCCAGCAGCCAAGAGTGGATGCTCAATCAGCCCCAGCATTTT. Encoded protein: CASSQEWMLNQPQHF.

The chain employs TRBV7-9 and TRBJ1-4, with 8 bases aligning to TRBD1. The germline CDR1 and CDR2 sequences are SEHNR and FQNEAQ (reference sequence). CDR3 length: 12 residues. J lost 8 bases, V lost 8 bases, and 4 bases had no gene match. In DNA form, the CDR3 reads TGTGCCAGCGGGCAGGGGGCCGAAAAACTGTTTTTT. This encodes CASGQGAEKLFF.